These 23 T cell receptor beta chains were sequenced from one sample in a study of CD8 T cells in ankylosing spondylitis (dated by TCRdb to the late 2010s). To prepare the library, 5' RACE was applied. The sequencing machine was an Illumina HiSeq 2500. Clones were called with MiXCR by TCRdb after fastp trimmed the public reads at Q25, and only in-frame beta chains were retained. Here each entry gathers all rows of one CDR3 protein and keeps the most common genes and DNA. This sample comprises about 240,000 distinct CDR3 sequences, roughly 8.6% of them detected only once. About 6.8% of the sample belongs to the ten largest clones. The specimen was blood, either unsorted or a sorted T cell fraction (not recorded which). All receptors derive from a male donor with ankylosing spondylitis or in good health (not recorded which).

At least ten counts were recorded for this clonotype. The chain carries TRBV5-1 and TRBJ2-5; no firm D call. The CDR3 consists of 14 residues. Trimming took off 4 bases at V and 1 base at J, with 11 bases between the two ends. Germline CDR1 SGHRS, CDR2 YFSETQ. In DNA form, the CDR3 reads TGCGCCAGCAGCCCCCTCCGATTCCAAGAGACCCAGTACTTC. Translating gives CASSPLRFQETQYF. Full variable domain (outside the CDR3, taken from reference TRBV5-1 and TRBJ2-5): KAGVTQTPRYLIKTRGQQVTLSCSPISGHRSVSWYQQTPGQGLQFLFEYFSETQRNKGNFPGRFSGRQFSNSRSEMNVSTLELGDSALYLCASSPLRFQETQYFGPGTRLLVL.

This chain uses TRBV12-3 or TRBV12-4 with TRBJ1-5, with no clear D. CDR3 length: 14 residues. Trimming removed 5 bases from V and 3 bases from J, with 11 bases in between. This CDR3 reads CASSPEGNNQPQHF. Written as DNA, the CDR3 is TGTGCCAGCAGTCCCGAGGGCAACAATCAGCCCCAGCATTTT.

This clonotype was seen ten or more times. This sequence joins TRBV7-6 and TRBJ2-1; unclear D gene. The CDR3 extends over 12 amino acids. V was trimmed by 6 bases and J by 0 bases, leaving 3 bases between them. Germline V gives CDR1 SGHVS, CDR2 FNYEAQ. The CDR3 region has the DNA TGTGCCAGCAGGAGCTCCTACAATGAGCAGTTCTTC. Encoded protein: CASRSSYNEQFF.

This clonotype occurred many times. The genes are TRBV14 and TRBJ1-2, with TRBD1 as a possible D gene (5 bases). The germline V gene has CDR1 SGHDN and CDR2 FVKESK. V was clipped by 4 bases and J by 4 bases, with 10 bases between them. The CDR3 consists of 13 residues. The CDR3 loop reads CASSPGTAYGYTF. CDR3 bases: TGTGCCAGCAGCCCCGGGACGGCCTATGGCTACACCTTC. The full variable domain, its missing parts supplied by reference TRBV14 and TRBJ1-2, is EAGVTQFPSHSVIEKGQTVTLRCDPISGHDNLYWYRRVMGKEIKFLLHFVKESKQDESGMPNNRFLAERTGGTYSTLKVQPAELEDSGVYFCASSPGTAYGYTFGSGTRLTVV.

The chain links TRBV5-1 to TRBJ2-3; 13 bases are a match to TRBD2. The CDR3 loop spans 15 amino acids. Germline loops: CDR1 SGHRS, CDR2 YFSETQ. V lost 4 bases, J lost 3 bases, and 2 bases stayed unmatched. The CDR3 coding sequence is TGCGCCAGCAGCGGGACTAGCGGGACAACAGATACGCAGTATTTT. It is translated as CASSGTSGTTDTQYF.

This clonotype was observed a handful of times. This rearrangement joins TRBV6-1 to TRBJ2-1; 7 bases align to TRBD2. V was pared by 6 bases and J by 8 bases, with 7 bases of the junction left unmatched. The germline V gene has CDR1 MNHNS and CDR2 SASEGT. This CDR3 contains 13 residues. CDR3 DNA sequence: TGTGCCAGCAGCCGGACTAGTGAGTATGAGCAGTTCTTC. Its protein is CASSRTSEYEQFF.

A note on this clonotype: Sequence at one end of the junction differs from germline and may be a read error. The chain is built from TRBV7-2 and TRBJ1-2; no definite D call. Looked up from germline, CDR1 is SGHTA and CDR2 is FQGNSA. The CDR3 totals 14 residues. CDR3 in DNA: TGTGCCAGCAGCTTAGGAGGACCGAACTATGGCTACCCCTTC. Translating gives CASSLGGPNYGYPF.

Ten or more counts support this clonotype. The chain uses TRBV11-2 and TRBJ1-2; 8 bases map to TRBD1. The germline V gene encodes CDR1 SGHAT and CDR2 FQNNGV. This CDR3 comprises 14 residues. The ends lost 3 bases at V and 6 bases at J; junction bases unmatched: 6. Written as DNA, the CDR3 is TGTGCCAGCAGCTTCGCCACAGGGGGAGATGGCTACACCTTC. This encodes CASSFATGGDGYTF.

This clonotype was detected many times. The chain recombines TRBV6-2 or TRBV6-3 with TRBJ2-3; possibly TRBD2 for D (6 bases). V was trimmed by 8 bases and J by 2 bases, leaving 14 bases between them. Germline CDR1 MNHEY, CDR2 SVGEGT. The CDR3 spans 14 residues. CDR3 sequence reads: CASVQEGFTDTQYF. The DNA for the CDR3 is TGTGCCAGCGTCCAGGAGGGGTTCACAGATACGCAGTATTTT.

Notes on this clonotype: Possible read error: a much larger clone is one base away. The chain couples TRBV6-2 or TRBV6-3 to TRBJ1-1; D may be TRBD1 (5 bases). Looked up from germline, CDR1 is MNHEY and CDR2 is SVGEGT. Trimming cost V 6 bases and J 9 bases, with 11 bases left between them. The CDR3 has 11 residues. The CDR3 spells CASSPRGQAFF. CDR3 bases: TGTGCCAGCAGCCCCCGGGGCCAAGCTTTCTTT.

This clonotype came up many times. The chain recombines TRBV28 with TRBJ2-1; D may be TRBD2 (6 bases). Germline CDR1 reads MDHEN; CDR2 reads SYDVKM. The CDR3 consists of 14 residues. V lost 8 bases and J 9 bases, leaving 20 bases between the germline ends. The CDR3 spells CASPKDSEGSEQFF. The CDR3 DNA is TGTGCCAGCCCGAAGGACTCGGAGGGGAGTGAGCAGTTCTTC.

This chain uses TRBV7-3 with TRBJ2-1, with D perhaps being TRBD1 or TRBD2 (6 bases each). Trimming stripped 5 bases from V and 8 bases from J, with 19 bases between. The CDR3 length is 15 residues. Germline V gene sequence: CDR1 SGHTA, CDR2 FQGTGA. The CDR3 nucleotides read TGTGCCAGCAGCCCCAAAGGGGGGAGTGAGTATGAGCAGTTCTTC. Translated, it gives CASSPKGGSEYEQFF. Filled out from reference TRBV7-3 and TRBJ2-1, the complete variable domain reads GAGVSQTPSNKVTEKGKYVELRCDPISGHTALYWYRQSLGQGPEFLIYFQGTGAADDSGLPNDRFFAVRPEGSVSTLKIQRTERGDSAVYLCASSPKGGSEYEQFFGPGTRLTVL.

This clonotype was detected many times. The chain recombines TRBV5-1 with TRBJ1-5; D gene unclear. The germline V gene has CDR1 SGHRS and CDR2 YFSETQ. CDR3 length equals 17 residues. Trimming removed 4 bases from V and 0 bases from J, with 17 bases in between. The CDR3 coding sequence is TGCGCCAGCAGCCGAGAGGCACCAATCTATAGCAATCAGCCCCAGCATTTT. It codes for CASSREAPIYSNQPQHF.

This clonotype was recorded many times. The genes are TRBV10-3 and TRBJ2-4; D is perhaps TRBD1 (5 bases). The CDR3 consists of 16 residues. With 2 bases removed from V and 0 bases from J, the gap between germline ends came to 11 bases. Germline V gives CDR1 ENHRY, CDR2 SYGVKD. In DNA form, the CDR3 reads TGTGCCATCAGTGAGGGGCAGGGATTAGCCAAAAACATTCAGTACTTC. Its protein product is CAISEGQGLAKNIQYF.

This clonotype was counted between two and nine times. This sequence joins TRBV10-3 and TRBJ2-1; 9 bases map to TRBD1. Unmatched junction bases numbered 13, after V lost 9 bases and J lost 4 bases. Germline loops: CDR1 ENHRY, CDR2 SYGVKD. The CDR3 extends over 16 amino acids. The CDR3 sequence: CAINDSRDRVYNEQFF. For the CDR3, the DNA is TGTGCCATTAACGACTCCCGGGACAGGGTTTACAATGAGCAGTTCTTC.

This clonotype was counted ten times or more. V and J are TRBV10-3 and TRBJ1-3; D perhaps matches TRBD1 (5 bases). CDR3 length: 12 residues. Germline V lookup: CDR1 ENHRY, CDR2 SYGVKD. The germline V and J ends were trimmed by 6 bases and 4 bases, with 7 bases remaining between them. The CDR3 DNA sequence: TGTGCCATCAGGGGACGGGGAAACACCATATATTTT. Translation: CAIRGRGNTIYF.

This clonotype was seen many times. J is TRBJ2-6 and V is TRBV5-6, with D uncertain. V lost 1 base and J 0 bases, leaving 8 bases between the germline ends. The CDR3 is 16 residues long. Looked up from germline, CDR1 is SGHDT and CDR2 is YYEEEE. The DNA for the CDR3 is TGTGCCAGCAGCTTGATGACCCACTCTGGGGCCAACGTCCTGACTTTC. Translation: CASSLMTHSGANVLTF.

This clonotype appeared many times. The CDR3 loop reads CASSLAGVYGYTF. CDR3 nucleotides: TGTGCCAGCAGTTTAGCGGGTGTCTATGGCTACACCTTC. This rearrangement joins TRBV12-3 or TRBV12-4 to TRBJ1-2; the D is unclear. V shed 0 bases and J shed 4 bases, with 6 bases lying between them. The CDR3 extends over 13 amino acids.

This clonotype was counted many times. This is likely a read error, given that the CDR3 carries no conserved phenylalanine or tryptophan at its end. No DNA is shown, since the ends of the CDR3 on it are uncertain; the CDR3 is the one TCRdb lists. This sequence joins TRBV24-1 and TRBJ1-2; the table's D call of TRBD1 was not tested on the DNA. Germline CDR1 and CDR2: KGHDR and SFDVKD. Termini included, the CDR3 measures 12 amino acids. CDR3 residues: CATSDGTGGEAY.

J is TRBJ2-7 and V is TRBV11-2; 12 bases agree with TRBD2. Germline V gives CDR1 SGHAT, CDR2 FQNNGV. This CDR3 is 16 amino acids long. V dropped 6 bases and J dropped 5; count of bases not matched to a gene: 11. CDR3 in amino acids: CASSNRLAGGIHEQYF. In DNA, the CDR3 is TGTGCCAGCAGTAATCGTCTAGCGGGAGGGATCCACGAGCAGTACTTC.

Notes on this clonotype: With a much larger clone just one base away, this may be a read error. The V call is TRBV4-3, the J call TRBJ2-7; TRBD1 matches 7 bases. Per the germline V gene, CDR1 is LGHNA and CDR2 is YSLEER. This CDR3 comprises 14 residues. After removal of 2 bases from V and 6 bases from J, the junction contained 7 bases not matched to a gene. CDR3 DNA sequence: TGCGCCAGCAGCCAAAGGACAGGTTTGTGCGAGCAGTACTTC. Translated, it gives CASSQRTGLCEQYF.

This clonotype was counted many times. The chain employs TRBV7-9 and TRBJ1-4; no clear D. In germline, CDR1 is SEHNR, CDR2 FQNEAQ (reference sequence). The CDR3 consists of 13 residues. The ends were cut back, 5 bases at V and 8 bases at J, with 12 bases in the middle. DNA for the CDR3: TGTGCCAGCAGCCCTGACTCCGGGGAAAAACTGTTTTTT. Residues: CASSPDSGEKLFF.

This clonotype occurred many times. The rearrangement links TRBV5-1 to TRBJ2-5, with 8 bases lining up with TRBD1. The CDR3 contains 16 residues. V trimming: 2 bases; J trimming: 1 base; junction bases outside the gene matches: 7. In germline, CDR1 is SGHRS, CDR2 YFSETQ. The DNA of the CDR3 is TGCGCCAGCAGCTTCAGGACAGGGTTCCTCCAAGAGACCCAGTACTTC. The encoded protein is CASSFRTGFLQETQYF.